This T cell receptor (beta chain) was documented in a study of blood T cell repertoires in COVID-19. Study-wide background: Acute-phase and convalescent COVID-19 samples originated in the United States, Italy and Spain.

The data were produced by immunoSEQ multiplex PCR, yet TCRdb's version contains in-frame clones alone and is incomplete. Of approximately 500,000 clones in the sample, approximately 88% are singletons; the top ten hold about 8.2%. Seattle enrolled patients during active infection and tracked them longitudinally. V dropped 1 base and J dropped 3 bases, with 9 bases sitting between them. Germline CDR1 is SGHTA and CDR2 is FQGNSA. CDR3 size: 14 residues. The chain recombines TRBV7-2 with TRBJ1-2; the D gene is possibly TRBD1 (5 bases). Specimen: peripheral blood. The clonotype originates from a woman in her forties or fifties with COVID-19, enrolled during active disease. The CDR3 nucleotides read TGTGCCAGCAGCTTAGGGGGCAGCTACTATGGCTACACCTTC. It is translated as CASSLGGSYYGYTF. The full variable domain, with the rest looked up from reference TRBV7-2 and TRBJ1-2, is GAGVSQSPSNKVTEKGKDVELRCDPISGHTALYWYRQSLGQGLEFLIYFQGNSAPDKSGLPSDRFSAERTGGSVSTLTIQRTQQEDSAVYLCASSLGGSYYGYTFGSGTRLTVV.